Presented here are 21 T cell receptor beta chains from one specimen sequenced in a study of blood T cell repertoires in COVID-19. Produced via immunoSEQ multiplex PCR; TCRdb's table is partial and in-frame only. The table has approximately 250,000 clones, around 82% seen once. Material for sequencing was peripheral blood. Receptors originate from a human donor in a cohort sampled during active COVID-19.

This clone was recorded once. The rearrangement links TRBV19 to TRBJ2-1, with TRBD1 matching 11 bases. V lost 2 bases and J lost 7; bases outside the gene matches: 10. The CDR3 runs to 17 residues. Germline CDR1 is LNHDA and CDR2 is SQIVND (reference sequence). The CDR3 loop reads CASSILPGQGDHNEQFF. In DNA form, the CDR3 reads TGTGCCAGTAGTATATTGCCGGGACAGGGGGACCATAATGAGCAGTTCTTC.

This clone was seen a few times. The rearrangement uses TRBV29-1 and TRBJ1-2, with D uncertain. The CDR3 has 11 residues. Trimming removed 4 bases at V and 6 bases at J, with 9 bases between. CDR1 and CDR2 from the germline V gene are SQVTM and ANQGSEA. This CDR3 reads CSVARNNGYTF. CDR3 sequence (DNA): TGCAGCGTTGCCAGGAACAATGGCTACACCTTC.

The chain joins TRBV29-1 to TRBJ2-7; 7 nucleotides line up with TRBD2. The germline V gene encodes CDR1 SQVTM and CDR2 ANQGSEA. The V gene end was trimmed by 5 bases and the J gene end by 0 bases; junction bases not matched to a gene: 4. The CDR3 loop spans 13 amino acids. DNA of the CDR3: TGCAGCGTTTCGCCTAGCGGCTCCTACGAGCAGTACTTC. Translating it yields CSVSPSGSYEQYF.

The chain couples TRBV11-2 to TRBJ2-1; TRBD2 is a possible D gene (7 bases). Trimming took off 0 bases at V and 0 bases at J, with 15 bases between the two ends. Germline CDR1 reads SGHAT; CDR2 reads FQNNGV. The CDR3 totals 18 residues. For the CDR3, the DNA is TGTGCCAGCAGCTTAGAGGGCCGGGGGGCAAGCTCCTACAATGAGCAGTTCTTC. Its protein is CASSLEGRGASSYNEQFF.

The chain links TRBV7-2 to TRBJ2-1; 11 positions agree with TRBD2. The V segment lost 4 bases and the J segment 7 bases; nucleotides outside the gene matches: 15. Germline V CDR1 and CDR2: SGHTA, FQGNSA. The length of the CDR3 is 18 residues. As DNA, the CDR3 is TGTGCCAGCAGCTCGCCCTCGTTAGCGGGGGGGCGAGGGAATGAGCAGTTCTTC. Translation gives CASSSPSLAGGRGNEQFF.

This clone was recorded once. The rearrangement uses TRBV6-2 or TRBV6-3 and TRBJ1-1; D gene ambiguous. Germline V CDR1 and CDR2: MNHEY, SVGEGT. Trimming removed 2 bases from V and 1 base from J, with 8 bases in between. The CDR3 has 14 amino acids. Written as DNA, the CDR3 is TGTGCCAGCAGTTACGCAGGTTCGAACACTGAAGCTTTCTTT. Translated: CASSYAGSNTEAFF.

This clone was seen a handful of times. The chain employs TRBV29-1 and TRBJ2-1; 8 bases agree with TRBD1. V lost 8 bases to trimming and J lost 9 bases; unmatched junction nucleotides: 6. The CDR3 length is 11 residues. CDR1 SQVTM and CDR2 ANQGSEA come from the germline V gene. DNA of the CDR3: TGCAGCCCCGGGACAGGTAGTGAGCAGTTCTTC. Translation: CSPGTGSEQFF.

V gene TRBV6-5 combines with J gene TRBJ1-6; 10 nucleotides line up with TRBD1. The V gene's germline CDR1 is MNHEY and CDR2 SVGAGI. The CDR3 sequence is 14 residues long. The junction had 4 bases not matched to a gene; V was cut back by 6 bases and J by 8 bases. The CDR3 coding sequence is TGTGCCAGCAGGCCCGGGACAGGGGATTCACCCCTCCACTTT. It codes for CASRPGTGDSPLHF.

The chain has TRBV6-5 and TRBJ1-6, with TRBD1 identical over 11 bases. Germline V lookup: CDR1 MNHEY, CDR2 SVGAGI. There are 14 residues in the CDR3. The V gene end was trimmed by 5 bases and the J gene end by 10 bases; junction bases not matched to a gene: 4. The CDR3 sequence is CASSRDRGASPLHF. CDR3 nucleotide sequence: TGTGCCAGCAGTAGGGACAGGGGGGCATCACCCCTCCACTTT.

This clone came up once. J is TRBJ2-4 and V is TRBV19, with 10 nucleotides matching TRBD2. The V gene end was trimmed by 1 base and the J gene end by 6 bases; junction bases not matched to a gene: 0. The CDR3 has 14 residues. CDR1 and CDR2 (germline): LNHDA, SQIVND (reference sequence). The CDR3 bases are TGTGCCAGTAGTATAGGACTAGCGGGAAACATTCAGTACTTC. Protein product: CASSIGLAGNIQYF.

The rearrangement links TRBV14 to TRBJ2-3; 8 nucleotides agree with TRBD1. The ends lost 3 bases at V and 4 bases at J; junction bases unmatched: 6. The CDR3 runs to 15 residues. The germline CDR1 and CDR2 sequences are SGHDN and FVKESK. This chain's CDR3 is CASSHGQGPADTQYF. In DNA form, the CDR3 reads TGTGCCAGCAGCCACGGACAGGGCCCCGCAGATACGCAGTATTTT.

The sample holds one count of this clone. The chain employs TRBV6-5 and TRBJ2-3, with D possibly matching TRBD2 (7 bases). V was pared by 8 bases and J by 5 bases, with 20 bases between. This CDR3 is built from 15 residues. Germline V lookup: CDR1 MNHEY, CDR2 SVGAGI. The DNA of the CDR3 is TGTGCCAGCGGCCGTTCCGGGGGGCCAAGAGATACGCAGTATTTT. It yields the protein CASGRSGGPRDTQYF.

The chain uses TRBV10-3 and TRBJ2-3; 12 nucleotides agree with TRBD2. The CDR3 spans 14 residues. The V and J ends lost 7 bases and 8 bases, in that order; junction bases with no gene match: 7. CDR1 is ENHRY and CDR2 is SYGVKD in the germline V gene. The CDR3 loop reads CAITQTSGSGTQYF. In nucleotides, the CDR3 is TGTGCCATCACTCAGACTAGCGGGAGTGGTACGCAGTATTTT.

V gene TRBV7-9 combines with J gene TRBJ1-2, with 8 positions matching TRBD1. V lost 4 bases and J lost 2; bases outside the gene matches: 9. Germline CDR1 and CDR2: SEHNR and FQNEAQ (reference sequence). The CDR3 extends over 16 amino acids. Here the CDR3 reads CASSSTGQGLNYGYTF. The CDR3 bases are TGTGCCAGCAGCTCTACTGGACAGGGTTTAAACTATGGCTACACCTTC.

The chain links TRBV10-1 to TRBJ2-7; 8 positions match TRBD2. CDR1 is WNHNN, CDR2 SYGVQD, per germline (reference sequence). The CDR3 has 13 amino acids. The trim removed 4 bases at V and 6 bases at J, leaving 5 bases unmatched. The CDR3 spells CASSVQREFEQYF. In nucleotides, the CDR3 is TGCGCCAGCAGTGTCCAGCGGGAGTTCGAGCAGTACTTC.

Only one count was recorded for this clone. The V gene is TRBV23-1, the J gene TRBJ1-2; tentative D call: TRBD1 (6 bases). TRBV23-1 is reported as an ORF; its role is uncertain. Trimming left V 0 bases short and J 3 bases short, with 11 bases between. The CDR3 length is 15 residues. CDR3 loop: CASSQSDSSDYGYTF. DNA of the CDR3: TGCGCCAGCAGTCAATCGGACAGTTCGGACTATGGCTACACCTTC.

This clone appeared a few times. V and J are TRBV19 and TRBJ2-1, with TRBD2 identical over 9 bases. With V trimmed by 11 bases and J by 5 bases, 16 bases remained unmatched. The CDR3 has 16 amino acids. Germline loops: CDR1 LNHDA, CDR2 SQIVND (reference sequence). In DNA form, the CDR3 reads TGTGCCGCATCACCAGCGGGAGGCTTTCAGAACAATGAGCAGTTCTTC. Amino acids: CAASPAGGFQNNEQFF.

CDR3 in DNA: TGTGCCAGCAGTTCGACGACAGGGAAACCCTACGAGCAGTACTTC. It translates to CASSSTTGKPYEQYF. This chain uses TRBV27 with TRBJ2-7; 7 bases map to TRBD1. Germline V gene sequence: CDR1 MNHEY, CDR2 SMNVEV (reference sequence). Losses at the gene ends were 4 bases for V and 2 bases for J; bases not matched to a gene: 8. The CDR3 covers 15 residues.

V and J are TRBV28 and TRBJ1-3; 8 bases line up with TRBD1. Trimming took 4 bases from V and 0 from J; bases not matched to a gene: 8. Germline V gene data show CDR1 as MDHEN and CDR2 as SYDVKM. This CDR3 has 17 amino acids. The CDR3 sequence is CASSSGTGLISGNTIYF. CDR3 bases: TGTGCCAGCAGTTCCGGGACAGGATTAATCTCTGGAAACACCATATATTTT.

This chain's CDR3 is CASRGIGGLNYGYTF. The CDR3, as DNA: TGCGCCAGCAGAGGGATTGGGGGCCTAAACTATGGCTACACCTTC. The chain uses TRBV4-1 and TRBJ1-2; tentatively, D is TRBD1 (6 bases). Germline V gene sequence: CDR1 MGHRA, CDR2 YSYEKL. The CDR3 covers 15 residues. Trimming took off 6 bases at V and 2 bases at J, with 16 bases between the two ends.

The V and J genes are TRBV5-1 and TRBJ2-5; unclear D gene. Trimming cost V 2 bases and J 4 bases, with 9 bases left between them. The germline CDR1 and CDR2 sequences are SGHRS and YFSETQ. The CDR3 consists of 13 residues. The CDR3 bases are TGCGCCAGCAGCTTCTACGGTGGAGAGACCCAGTACTTC. Its protein is CASSFYGGETQYF.